This is a list of T cell receptor beta chains from one sample in a study of blood T cell repertoires in COVID-19. Assay used: immunoSEQ multiplex PCR; TCRdb lists only in-frame clones, some missing. The sample holds about 300,000 clones, about nine tenths seen once. The specimen was PBMCs or T cells enriched from blood (not recorded which). Receptors originate from a man aged 25-40 years who had recovered from COVID-19. Each CDR3 is given with its conserved first and last residue. D genes are given only for firm matches. Size tells how often a clone was seen (once, few, many) or the class of an expanded clone, and some rows leave it out.

few,TRBJ1-1,TRBV18,.,CASSPRTNTEAFF,TGTGCCAGCTCACCGAGAACGAACACTGAAGCTTTCTTT
.,TRBJ2-3,TRBV5-1,TRBD1,CASSPRDRLADTQYF,TGCGCCAGCAGCCCCCGGGACAGGTTGGCCGATACGCAGTATTTT
.,TRBJ2-1,TRBV18,TRBD2,CASSGTSVYNEQFF,TGTGCCAGCTCAGGGACTAGCGTTTACAATGAGCAGTTCTTC
.,TRBJ2-3,TRBV10-1,.,CASTPDSYDTQYF,TGCGCCAGCACCCCGGACAGCTATGATACGCAGTATTTT
.,TRBJ1-1,TRBV11-2,.,CASSPPGGALTEAFF,TGTGCCAGCAGCCCCCCGGGGGGGGCGTTAACTGAAGCTTTCTTT
.,TRBJ1-5,TRBV29-1,TRBD1,CSVSTQGAGQPQHF,TGCAGCGTCTCAACACAGGGGGCCGGACAGCCCCAGCATTTT
few,TRBJ1-1,TRBV5-1,.,CASSLSQVGTEAFF,TGCGCCAGCAGCTTGTCCCAGGTGGGCACTGAAGCTTTCTTT
.,TRBJ2-7,TRBV10-3,.,CAISDRVKEHEQYF,TGTGCCATCAGTGACAGGGTGAAGGAGCACGAGCAGTACTTC
.,TRBJ2-2,TRBV9,TRBD2,CASSGGLAGGSANTGELFF,TGTGCCAGCAGCGGTGGTCTAGCGGGGGGGAGTGCGAACACCGGGGAGCTGTTTTTT
.,TRBJ1-6,TRBV28,TRBD1,CASSLTDRGPLHF,TGTGCCAGCAGCCTCACGGACAGGGGACCCCTCCACTTT
.,TRBJ1-1,TRBV10-3,TRBD1,CAISLGTGGGWNTEAFF,TGTGCCATCAGTCTCGGGACAGGGGGCGGATGGAACACTGAAGCTTTCTTT
.,TRBJ2-6,TRBV19,.,CASSPTGGANVLTF,TGTGCCAGTAGTCCTACAGGTGGGGCCAACGTCCTGACTTTC
few,TRBJ1-2,TRBV19,.,CASTQTNYGYTF,TGTGCCAGTACCCAGACAAACTATGGCTACACCTTC
.,TRBJ1-1,TRBV30,.,CAWSRRTEAFF,TGTGCCTGGAGTCGGCGGACTGAAGCTTTCTTT
.,TRBJ2-7,TRBV13,TRBD1,CASSNTYRGKHEQYF,TGTGCCAGCAGCAACACCTACAGGGGAAAGCACGAGCAGTACTTC
.,TRBJ2-2,TRBV4-2,.,CASSQGQVGYAGELFF,TGTGCCAGCAGCCAAGGCCAAGTCGGGTACGCCGGGGAGCTGTTTTTT
.,TRBJ1-4,TRBV30,.,CAWRLGGGEKLFF,TGTGCCTGGCGCCTCGGAGGCGGTGAAAAACTGTTTTTT
.,TRBJ2-1,TRBV11-3,TRBD2,CASSQRGPYNEQFF,TGTGCCAGCAGTCAGCGGGGGCCCTATAATGAGCAGTTCTTC
.,TRBJ2-1,TRBV6-5,.,CASSLLGHPYNEQFF,TGTGCCAGCAGCCTACTGGGACACCCGTACAATGAGCAGTTCTTC
.,TRBJ1-1,TRBV18,TRBD1,CASSQQGQANTEAFF,TGTGCCAGCTCCCAGCAGGGACAGGCCAACACTGAAGCTTTCTTT
.,TRBJ2-7,TRBV28,.,CASSLYRASGEQYF,TGTGCCAGCAGTTTATACAGGGCCTCTGGCGAGCAGTACTTC
.,TRBJ2-3,TRBV4-1,.,CASSQLYSKRATDTQYF,TGCGCCAGCAGCCAACTATACTCTAAGCGAGCCACAGATACGCAGTATTTT
.,TRBJ2-1,TRBV18,TRBD1,CASSPGTVKNEQFF,TGTGCCAGCTCACCCGGGACAGTTAAGAATGAGCAGTTCTTC
.,TRBJ2-1,TRBV3-1/TRBV3-2,TRBD1,CASSQWDRGAEQFF,TGTGCCAGCAGCCAGTGGGACAGGGGGGCTGAGCAGTTCTTC
.,TRBJ1-5,TRBV5-1,.,CASSLAPGVNQPQHF,TGCGCCAGCAGCTTGGCCCCAGGGGTCAATCAGCCCCAGCATTTT
.,TRBJ2-5,TRBV3-1/TRBV3-2,TRBD2,CASSHLAGGLDQETQYF,TGTGCCAGCAGCCACCTAGCGGGGGGGCTTGACCAAGAGACCCAGTACTTC
few,TRBJ2-7,TRBV5-1,TRBD1,CASWAQDRGAEQYF,TGCGCCAGCTGGGCGCAGGACAGGGGCGCCGAGCAGTACTTC
.,TRBJ2-7,TRBV6-5,.,CASSSQPGLAYEQYF,TGTGCCAGCAGTTCCCAACCGGGACTGGCATACGAGCAGTACTTC
.,TRBJ1-2,TRBV6-1,.,CASSESRDYGYTF,TGTGCCAGCAGTGAATCCAGGGACTATGGCTACACCTTC
.,TRBJ1-5,TRBV28,TRBD1,CASSLVQGGGDQPQHF,TGTGCCAGCAGTTTAGTGCAGGGGGGCGGAGATCAGCCCCAGCATTTT
.,TRBJ2-1,TRBV29-1,TRBD2,CSVEVPSGTSPEQFF,TGCAGCGTTGAAGTCCCCAGCGGGACGTCGCCCGAGCAGTTCTTC
.,TRBJ1-2,TRBV30,TRBD1,CAWEPGTEYGYTF,TGTGCCTGGGAACCCGGGACAGAATATGGCTACACCTTC
.,TRBJ1-1,TRBV5-6,.,CASTSLDEAFF,TGTGCCAGCACATCCCTAGACGAAGCTTTCTTT
.,TRBJ2-3,TRBV5-1,TRBD1,CASSPWPTGPSTDTQYF,TGCGCCAGCAGCCCATGGCCGACAGGGCCTAGCACAGATACGCAGTATTTT
.,TRBJ2-3,TRBV9,.,CASSVVGSGRGDTQYF,TGTGCCAGCAGCGTAGTGGGGAGCGGGCGAGGAGATACGCAGTATTTT
.,TRBJ1-6,TRBV4-2,TRBD1,CASSQDRNRGHNSPLHF,TGTGCCAGCAGCCAAGACCGAAACAGGGGGCATAATTCACCCCTCCACTTT
.,TRBJ1-5,TRBV19,.,CASTHGGTGGQPQHF,TGTGCCAGTACCCACGGGGGTACAGGAGGCCAGCCCCAGCATTTT
.,TRBJ1-4,TRBV19,.,CASSTGMGEKLFF,TGTGCCAGTAGTACGGGAATGGGTGAAAAACTGTTTTTT
once,TRBJ2-2,TRBV27,TRBD1,CASSFGTGDTGELFF,TGTGCCAGCAGTTTTGGGACAGGGGACACCGGGGAGCTGTTTTTT
.,TRBJ1-6,TRBV10-3,TRBD1,CAISERTGVSPLHF,TGTGCCATCAGTGAGCGGACAGGGGTTTCACCCCTCCACTTT
.,TRBJ2-7,TRBV5-6,TRBD2,CASSRPGLAIHEQYF,TGTGCCAGCAGCCGACCGGGACTAGCAATCCACGAGCAGTACTTC
.,TRBJ2-4,TRBV5-1,.,CASSFFGGSTKNIQYF,TGCGCCAGCAGCTTCTTTGGAGGGTCGACCAAAAACATTCAGTACTTC
.,TRBJ1-5,TRBV13,TRBD1,CASSWQSGTGGYNQPQHF,TGTGCCAGCAGCTGGCAATCCGGGACAGGGGGCTACAATCAGCCCCAGCATTTT
.,TRBJ2-2,TRBV10-1,TRBD2,CASSESRSGGNTGELFF,TGCGCCAGCAGTGAGTCGAGGAGCGGGGGGAACACCGGGGAGCTGTTTTTT
.,TRBJ2-2,TRBV5-4,.,CASSPGDFDTGELFF,TGTGCCAGCAGCCCCGGGGACTTCGACACCGGGGAGCTGTTTTTT
once,TRBJ2-3,TRBV7-2,TRBD2,CASSWTSGSAQDTQYF,TGTGCCAGCAGCTGGACTAGCGGGAGTGCCCAAGATACGCAGTATTTT
.,TRBJ2-1,TRBV5-5,TRBD2,CASSLVGLAEFDEQFF,TGTGCCAGCAGCTTGGTCGGCCTAGCGGAGTTCGATGAGCAGTTCTTC
.,TRBJ1-5,TRBV5-8,.,CASSEGLASGQPQHF,TGTGCCAGCAGCGAAGGCCTTGCTTCAGGACAGCCCCAGCATTTT
.,TRBJ1-1,TRBV7-2,.,CASSLGFGGNTEAFF,TGTGCCAGCAGCTTAGGGTTCGGGGGGAACACTGAAGCTTTCTTT
.,TRBJ2-2,TRBV29-1,.,CSVGPRGSRTGELFF,TGCAGCGTTGGCCCTAGGGGTTCTCGGACCGGGGAGCTGTTTTTT
.,TRBJ1-1,TRBV4-2,.,CASTWSRGETEAFF,TGTGCCAGCACCTGGAGCAGGGGCGAAACTGAAGCTTTCTTT
.,TRBJ2-2,TRBV28,.,CASRALSRELFF,TGTGCCAGCAGGGCCCTCTCGAGGGAGCTGTTTTTT
.,TRBJ2-7,TRBV4-1,TRBD1,CASSQPGQGSYEQYF,TGCGCCAGCAGCCAGCCGGGACAGGGGTCCTACGAGCAGTACTTC